One sample yielded the 27 T cell receptor beta chains listed below, sequenced in a study of technical replicates of blood from several donors. Produced via immunoSEQ multiplex PCR; TCRdb's table is partial and in-frame only. The sample holds about 75,000 clones, approximately 97% seen once. Sequenced input: T cells isolated from PBMCs. The receptor source for this set is a human donor in good health.

Worth noting for this clone: Germline and junction disagree at one end, which may indicate a read error. The chain links TRBV7-7 to TRBJ2-1, with 10 bases fitting TRBD2. The CDR3 is 15 residues long. Per the germline V gene, CDR1 is SSHAT and CDR2 is FNYEAQ (reference sequence). The CDR3 region is CASSLGLAVNNEQFF. The CDR3 nucleotides read TGTGCTAGCAGCTTAGGACTAGCGGTTAACAATGAGCAGTTCTTC.

This clone was detected once. The chain recombines TRBV5-6 with TRBJ2-7; a possible D gene is TRBD2 (5 bases). V was pared by 4 bases and J by 3 bases, with 20 bases between. This CDR3 spans 16 amino acids. Looked up from germline, CDR1 is SGHDT and CDR2 is YYEEEE. The CDR3 DNA sequence: TGTGCCAGCAGCGATTACGAGGCGCCGGCGGGCTACGAGCAGTACTTC. Its protein is CASSDYEAPAGYEQYF.

The gene calls are TRBV2 and TRBJ2-7; TRBD1 agrees at 8 bases. Germline lookup yields CDR1 SNHLY and CDR2 FYNNEI. The CDR3 consists of 14 residues. V was pared by 8 bases and J by 3 bases, with 9 bases of the junction left unmatched. The chain's CDR3 is CASAAQGGSYEQYF. CDR3 nucleotide sequence: TGTGCCAGCGCAGCACAGGGGGGAAGCTACGAGCAGTACTTC.

The CDR3 is CASSHPGQRNNEQFF. The CDR3 nucleotides read TGTGCCAGCAGCCATCCGGGACAGAGGAACAATGAGCAGTTCTTC. The V call is TRBV11-2, the J call TRBJ2-1, with 7 positions matching TRBD1. The trim removed 5 bases at V and 5 bases at J, leaving 9 bases unmatched. The CDR3 spans 15 residues. In germline, CDR1 is SGHAT, CDR2 FQNNGV.

The V and J genes are TRBV11-2 and TRBJ2-7; 10 bases are shared with TRBD2. The CDR3 runs to 16 residues. In germline, CDR1 is SGHAT, CDR2 FQNNGV. Trimming took 5 bases from V and 5 from J; bases not matched to a gene: 12. For the CDR3, the DNA is TGTGCCAGCAGCCCGAGGGTTAGCGGGAGGCCCCACGAGCAGTACTTC. It is translated as CASSPRVSGRPHEQYF.

V is TRBV7-2 and J is TRBJ2-5; tentative D call: TRBD2 (6 bases). This CDR3 is 14 amino acids long. V lost 5 bases to trimming and J lost 5 bases, with 15 bases between them. The germline V gene encodes CDR1 SGHTA and CDR2 FQGNSA. The CDR3 reads CASSLTGVMETQYF. The DNA of the CDR3 is TGTGCCAGCAGCCTCACGGGGGTAATGGAGACCCAGTACTTC.

The rearrangement uses TRBV2 and TRBJ2-7, with 7 bases identical to TRBD2. J lost 4 bases, V lost 4 bases, and 16 bases had no gene match. CDR1 and CDR2 (germline): SNHLY, FYNNEI. CDR3 length: 17 residues. The CDR3 sequence is CASSGGGEWRELYEQYF. CDR3 in DNA: TGTGCCAGCAGTGGTGGGGGGGAGTGGAGGGAGTTGTACGAGCAGTACTTC.

This sequence joins TRBV5-1 and TRBJ1-4; D not certain. CDR1 SGHRS and CDR2 YFSETQ come from the germline V gene. The CDR3 is 14 amino acids. Deletions cut 4 bases from V and 3 bases from J, with 10 bases between. The DNA for the CDR3 is TGCGCCAGCAGCCGGGAGCGCCCTAATGAAAAACTGTTTTTT. Amino acids: CASSRERPNEKLFF.

This clone was seen only once. The chain couples TRBV5-1 to TRBJ1-1; D is perhaps TRBD1 (6 bases). Between the trimmed V and J ends, which lost 0 bases and 13 bases, there was a span of 16 bases. The length of the CDR3 is 13 residues. Germline assignment: CDR1 SGHRS and CDR2 YFSETQ. The CDR3 here is CASSLVVGASDFF. CDR3 nucleotides: TGCGCCAGCAGCTTGGTTGTGGGGGCATCTGATTTCTTT.

The chain employs TRBV9 and TRBJ2-2; TRBD1 aligns across 8 bases. J gave up 3 bases and V 2 bases, and 9 bases lay outside the gene matches. In germline, CDR1 is SGDLS, CDR2 YYNGEE. This CDR3 comprises 17 residues. This chain's CDR3 is CASSVTKTGEDTGELFF. The CDR3 DNA follows: TGTGCCAGCAGCGTGACTAAGACAGGGGAGGACACCGGGGAGCTGTTTTTT.

This sequence joins TRBV6-1 and TRBJ2-3, with 9 nucleotides matching TRBD2. The CDR3 consists of 14 residues. Per germline, CDR1 MNHNS and CDR2 SASEGT. The J segment lost 1 base and the V segment lost 10 bases, leaving 6 bases of the junction unmatched. CDR3 nucleotides: TGTGCCACCAGACTAGCGGTAGGCACAGATACGCAGTATTTT. Its translation is CATRLAVGTDTQYF.

The CDR3 loop is CASSQEAGVAYEQYF. CDR3 coding DNA: TGCGCCAGCAGCCAAGAAGCGGGAGTGGCGTACGAGCAGTACTTC. V and J are TRBV4-1 and TRBJ2-7; 8 nucleotides align to TRBD2. The germline V gene has CDR1 MGHRA and CDR2 YSYEKL. The CDR3 is made up of 15 amino acids. With V trimmed by 0 bases and J by 4 bases, 5 bases remained unmatched.

The gene calls are TRBV29-1 and TRBJ2-7; 7 nucleotides line up with TRBD2. Germline assignment: CDR1 SQVTM and CDR2 ANQGSEA. The CDR3 sequence is 12 residues long. The V and J ends lost 7 bases and 0 bases, in that order; junction bases with no gene match: 3. The CDR3 DNA sequence: TGCAGCGCAGGGAGGGACTCCTACGAGCAGTACTTC. Translated: CSAGRDSYEQYF.

The chain joins TRBV19 to TRBJ1-1; 9 positions agree with TRBD1. Trimming at V came to 6 bases and at J to 5 bases, leaving 7 bases not matched to a gene. The germline V gene encodes CDR1 LNHDA and CDR2 SQIVND (reference sequence). CDR3 length: 14 residues. CDR3 in amino acids: CASSHRGRFTEAFF. CDR3 bases: TGTGCCAGTAGCCACAGGGGGCGTTTTACTGAAGCTTTCTTT. The entire variable domain, with the rest obtained from reference TRBV19 and TRBJ1-1, is as follows: DGGITQSPKYLFRKEGQNVTLSCEQNLNHDAMYWYRQDPGQGLRLIYYSQIVNDFQKGDIAEGYSVSREKKESFPLTVTSAQKNPTAFYLCASSHRGRFTEAFFGQGTRLTVV.

The rearrangement uses TRBV10-3 and TRBJ2-5, with 8 bases matching TRBD1. Trimming removed 0 bases from V and 1 base from J; junction bases left unmatched: 4. Germline V gene data show CDR1 as ENHRY and CDR2 as SYGVKD. The CDR3 sequence is 16 residues long. CDR3 bases: TGTGCCATCAGTGAGTCGAATACAGGGGGCCAAGAGACCCAGTACTTC. This translates into CAISESNTGGQETQYF.

This chain joins TRBV9 and TRBJ1-2, with 8 bases fitting TRBD1. Unmatched junction bases numbered 9, after V lost 0 bases and J lost 8 bases. This CDR3 is 15 amino acids long. The germline V gene has CDR1 SGDLS and CDR2 YYNGEE. CDR3 protein: CASSVVGTGLSGYTF. The CDR3 DNA is TGTGCCAGCAGCGTAGTTGGGACAGGACTGAGCGGCTACACCTTC.

V and J are TRBV6-1 and TRBJ1-1; the D is unclear. Trimming left V 2 bases short and J 11 bases short, with 3 bases between. The CDR3 sequence is 9 residues long. Germline-derived CDR1 and CDR2 are MNHNS and SASEGT. The CDR3 spells CASSERAFF. The DNA of the CDR3 is TGTGCCAGCAGTGAACGGGCTTTCTTT.

V and J are TRBV6-5 and TRBJ2-1; D gene unclear. This CDR3 has 15 residues. Trimming shortened V by 2 bases and J by 0 bases, and 8 bases separated the two germline ends. The germline CDR1 and CDR2 sequences are MNHEY and SVGAGI. CDR3 in DNA: TGTGCCAGCAGTTACAAAATGAGCTCCTACAATGAGCAGTTCTTC. Translation gives CASSYKMSSYNEQFF.

This clone was recorded once. The chain links TRBV2 to TRBJ1-2; D may be TRBD1 (6 bases). Per the germline V gene, CDR1 is SNHLY and CDR2 is FYNNEI. V lost 7 bases, J lost 4 bases, and 10 bases lay in between. The CDR3 contains 12 residues. The CDR3 sequence: CASTPQGYGYTF. In DNA, the CDR3 is TGTGCCAGCACCCCACAGGGCTATGGCTACACCTTC.

The V call is TRBV15, the J call TRBJ2-7, with 7 bases aligning to TRBD1. The germline gives CDR1 LNHNV, CDR2 YYDKDF (reference sequence). After removal of 3 bases from V and 0 bases from J, the junction contained 8 bases not matched to a gene. CDR3 size: 16 residues. The CDR3 region has the DNA TGTGCCACCAGCAGTACTGACAGGGCGTACTCCTACGAGCAGTACTTC. The encoded protein is CATSSTDRAYSYEQYF.

V gene TRBV18 combines with J gene TRBJ1-5; a weak D match, TRBD1 (5 bases). Trimming removed 6 bases at V and 4 bases at J, with 19 bases between. CDR3 length: 16 residues. The germline CDR1 and CDR2 sequences are KGHSH and LQKENI. The CDR3 spells CASSTGGTRLNQPQHF. CDR3 sequence (DNA): TGTGCCAGCTCCACAGGAGGGACCCGTTTAAATCAGCCCCAGCATTTT.

The genes are TRBV28 and TRBJ1-2; weak D call: TRBD1 (6 bases). The germline V gene encodes CDR1 MDHEN and CDR2 SYDVKM. CDR3 length: 15 amino acids. Trimming removed 6 bases from V and 2 bases from J, with 16 bases in between. The DNA for the CDR3 is TGTGCCAGCAGCTCGGAGACAGGTTCCAACTATGGCTACACCTTC. This gives the protein CASSSETGSNYGYTF.

The chain is built from TRBV6-5 and TRBJ2-1; TRBD2 might be the D (6 bases). The CDR3 covers 15 residues. The V and J ends lost 4 bases and 6 bases respectively, with 16 bases between them. Germline values: CDR1 MNHEY, CDR2 SVGAGI. CDR3 loop: CASSSPSAGSNEQFF. CDR3 bases: TGTGCCAGCAGTTCCCCCTCTGCGGGAAGCAATGAGCAGTTCTTC.

The chain joins TRBV11-2 to TRBJ2-1, with D possibly matching TRBD2 (6 bases). Germline assignment: CDR1 SGHAT and CDR2 FQNNGV. V dropped 1 base and J dropped 7 bases, with 17 bases sitting between them. The CDR3 runs to 16 residues. The CDR3 loop reads CASSLGPTSVRNEQFF. The CDR3 coding sequence is TGTGCCAGCAGCTTAGGCCCGACTAGTGTGAGAAATGAGCAGTTCTTC.

V gene TRBV10-1 combines with J gene TRBJ2-2; 8 bases agree with TRBD1. V shed 3 bases and J 7 bases; nucleotides not matched to a gene: 4. The germline CDR1 and CDR2 sequences are WNHNN and SYGVQD (reference sequence). This CDR3 is built from 14 residues. Here the CDR3 reads CASSEWTGIGELFF. The CDR3 nucleotides are TGCGCCAGCAGTGAATGGACAGGGATCGGGGAGCTGTTTTTT.

This chain connects TRBV7-9 to TRBJ2-7; D possibly corresponds to TRBD2 (5 bases). This CDR3 region has 14 residues. Looked up from germline, CDR1 is SEHNR and CDR2 is FQNEAQ (reference sequence). Deletions cut 0 bases from V and 0 bases from J, with 6 bases between. CDR3 sequence (DNA): TGTGCCAGCAGCTTAGCTAGCGTCTCCTACGAGCAGTACTTC. Translated: CASSLASVSYEQYF.

The chain joins TRBV6-5 to TRBJ2-7; D is undetermined. This CDR3 contains 11 residues. Germline V gene sequence: CDR1 MNHEY, CDR2 SVGAGI. Trimming shortened V by 5 bases and J by 3 bases, and 5 bases separated the two germline ends. Written as DNA, the CDR3 is TGTGCCAGCAGTACAGTCTACGAGCAGTACTTC. The encoded protein is CASSTVYEQYF.